The rows below give T cell receptor beta chains drawn from one sample of a study of shared clonotypes between healthy human individuals. Assay used: immunoSEQ multiplex PCR; TCRdb lists only in-frame clones, some missing. The sample lists about 2.2 million clones; just over 90% were seen once. Sequenced: naive CD8+ T cells from PBMCs. These receptors all come from a man aged 18 to 30 in good health. Some clones in this sample may be carry-over from other donors' samples. Both conserved end residues are part of each CDR3. Fields, in order: CDR3 protein, CDR3 DNA, V gene, clone size, J gene, D gene. The D gene is left open where the match is weak. Not every row has a clone size; where given, it reads once, few, many or a size class.

CASSLETSGSRNEQFF | TGTGCCAGCAGTCTCGAGACTAGCGGGAGCCGCAATGAGCAGTTCTTC | TRBV27 | - | TRBJ2-1 | TRBD2
CASSQWSSGYEQYF | TGCGCCAGCAGCCAATGGAGCTCGGGATACGAGCAGTACTTC | TRBV4-3 | - | TRBJ2-7 | -
CASSGGTQPYEQYF | TGTGCCAGCAGCGGAGGGACACAGCCCTACGAGCAGTACTTC | TRBV9 | - | TRBJ2-7 | -
CASSLRFSGELFF | TGTGCCAGCAGTTTAAGGTTTAGCGGGGAGCTGTTTTTT | TRBV27 | few | TRBJ2-2 | -
CAGLRDRGRMAGELFF | TGTGCCGGACTCCGGGACAGGGGGCGGATGGCCGGGGAGCTGTTTTTT | TRBV5-6 | - | TRBJ2-2 | TRBD1
CASSLFNNYGYTF | TGTGCCAGCAGCTTGTTCAACAACTATGGCTACACCTTC | TRBV13 | once | TRBJ1-2 | -
CASSLSSLAGVTDTQYF | TGTGCCAGCAGTTTATCGTCGCTAGCGGGAGTTACAGATACGCAGTATTTT | TRBV27 | - | TRBJ2-3 | TRBD2
CASGRPSLDEQYF | TGTGCCAGCGGGAGGCCCAGCTTGGACGAGCAGTACTTC | TRBV28 | - | TRBJ2-7 | -
CASSYAGSPNEQYF | TGTGCCAGCAGTTATGCAGGGAGTCCTAACGAGCAGTACTTC | TRBV27 | - | TRBJ2-7 | -
CAISGVGDADEQYF | TGTGCCATCAGTGGGGTCGGGGACGCGGACGAGCAGTACTTC | TRBV10-3 | - | TRBJ2-7 | -
CASTEEGRGPDTQYF | TGTGCCAGCACCGAGGAGGGAAGAGGCCCAGATACGCAGTATTTT | TRBV14 | - | TRBJ2-3 | -
CASSGRTGRTEAFF | TGTGCCAGCAGCGGAAGGACAGGGCGCACTGAAGCTTTCTTT | TRBV5-6 | - | TRBJ1-1 | TRBD1
CASSLDSTNTGELFF | TGCGCCAGCAGCCTGGACTCCACAAACACCGGGGAGCTGTTTTTT | TRBV4-3 | once | TRBJ2-2 | -
CSVVGSLSHNEQFF | TGCAGCGTTGTTGGGTCACTTAGCCACAATGAGCAGTTCTTC | TRBV29-1 | - | TRBJ2-1 | -
CASSSASARTDTQYF | TGTGCCAGCAGTTCGGCATCGGCTCGCACAGATACGCAGTATTTT | TRBV27 | - | TRBJ2-3 | -
CASVWTSGTYEQYF | TGTGCCAGCGTGTGGACTAGCGGAACCTACGAGCAGTACTTC | TRBV6-1 | - | TRBJ2-7 | TRBD2
CASTSPGPAGEQFF | TGTGCCAGCACCTCCCCAGGCCCAGCGGGGGAGCAGTTCTTC | TRBV7-9 | - | TRBJ2-1 | TRBD2
CAWSLTQGQETQYF | TGTGCCTGGAGTTTAACACAGGGGCAAGAGACCCAGTACTTC | TRBV30 | - | TRBJ2-5 | TRBD1
CSVHGTIFFNEQFF | TGCAGCGTTCACGGGACAATTTTTTTCAATGAGCAGTTCTTC | TRBV29-1 | - | TRBJ2-1 | -
CASSPPGLATYTGELFF | TGTGCCAGCAGCCCCCCAGGGTTAGCGACATACACCGGGGAGCTGTTTTTT | TRBV5-6 | - | TRBJ2-2 | -
CASSLDQKGATIRSSYEQYF | TGTGCCAGCAGCTTAGATCAGAAAGGCGCAACCATACGTAGCTCCTACGAGCAGTACTTC | TRBV11-2 | - | TRBJ2-7 | -
CASGFGVTGELFF | TGTGCCAGCGGTTTTGGAGTCACCGGGGAGCTGTTTTTT | TRBV5-6 | - | TRBJ2-2 | -
CASSLEGQGETQYF | TGTGCCAGCAGCTTAGAGGGACAGGGAGAGACCCAGTACTTC | TRBV11-3 | - | TRBJ2-5 | TRBD1